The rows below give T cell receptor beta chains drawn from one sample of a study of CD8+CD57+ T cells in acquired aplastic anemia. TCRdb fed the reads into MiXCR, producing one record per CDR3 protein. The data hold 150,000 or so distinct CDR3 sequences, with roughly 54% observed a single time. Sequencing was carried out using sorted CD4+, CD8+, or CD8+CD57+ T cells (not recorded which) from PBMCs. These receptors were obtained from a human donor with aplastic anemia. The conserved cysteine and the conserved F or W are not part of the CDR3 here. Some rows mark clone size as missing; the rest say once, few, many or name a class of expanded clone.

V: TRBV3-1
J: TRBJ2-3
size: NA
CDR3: ASSKRAGGLTDTQY

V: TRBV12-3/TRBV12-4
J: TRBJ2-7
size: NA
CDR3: ASRGHEQY

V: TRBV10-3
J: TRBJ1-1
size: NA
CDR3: AISETQGKDTEAF

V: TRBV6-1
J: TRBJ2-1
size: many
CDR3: ASSVIAGGSYNEQF

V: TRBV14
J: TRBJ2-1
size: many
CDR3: ASSQVPVREQF

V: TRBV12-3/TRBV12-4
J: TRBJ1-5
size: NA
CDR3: ASSLGVRQPQH

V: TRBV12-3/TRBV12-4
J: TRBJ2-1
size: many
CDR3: ASSLIAGGRVEQF

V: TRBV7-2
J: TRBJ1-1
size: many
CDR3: ASSWRVRNTEAF

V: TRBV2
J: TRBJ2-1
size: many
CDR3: ASSDSMDEQF

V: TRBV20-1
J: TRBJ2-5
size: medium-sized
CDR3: SAKAVEGQRAQETQY

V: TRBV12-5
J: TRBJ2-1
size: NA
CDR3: ASGKRGYNEQF

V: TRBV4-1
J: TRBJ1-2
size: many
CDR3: ASSQGDVGSGYGYT

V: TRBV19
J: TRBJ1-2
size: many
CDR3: ASSIDPDRGYGYT

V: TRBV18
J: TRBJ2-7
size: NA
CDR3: ASSSRLKPYEQY

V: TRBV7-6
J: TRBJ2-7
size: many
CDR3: ASSPLGKTYEQY

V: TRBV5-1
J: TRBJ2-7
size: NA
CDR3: ASSNTGTGGYEQY

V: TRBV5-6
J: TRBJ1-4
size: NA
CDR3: ASSTSVEEWGGDEKLF

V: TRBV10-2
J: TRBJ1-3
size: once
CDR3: ASRVGTAGDTIY

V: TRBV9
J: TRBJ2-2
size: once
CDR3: ASSVPRHGTGELF

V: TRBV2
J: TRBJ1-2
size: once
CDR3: ASSELRTGNYGYT

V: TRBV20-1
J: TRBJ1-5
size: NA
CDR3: SARGGTGLAPDSNQPQH

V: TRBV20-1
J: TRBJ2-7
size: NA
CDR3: SAQRGSYEQY

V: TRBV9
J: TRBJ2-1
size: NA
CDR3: ASSVGGGQGLLEQF

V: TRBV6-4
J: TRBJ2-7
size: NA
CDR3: ASSVPKVAEQY

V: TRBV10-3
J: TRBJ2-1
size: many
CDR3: AISEPGSSYNEQF

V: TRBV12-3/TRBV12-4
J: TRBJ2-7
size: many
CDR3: ASSLAQRYEQY

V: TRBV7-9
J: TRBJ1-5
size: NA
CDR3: ASSSAGTGNEPQH

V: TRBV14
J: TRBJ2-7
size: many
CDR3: ASSHRDRDSYEQY

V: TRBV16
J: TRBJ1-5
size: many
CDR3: ASSPRIQPQH

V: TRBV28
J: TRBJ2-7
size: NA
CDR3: ASSFESIEGTGSYEQY

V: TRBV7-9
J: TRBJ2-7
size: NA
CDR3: ASSLFSGRAYEQY

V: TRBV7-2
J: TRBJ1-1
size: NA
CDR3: ASSFSRDAEAF

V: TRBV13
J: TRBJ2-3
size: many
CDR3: ASSDSSNTDTQY

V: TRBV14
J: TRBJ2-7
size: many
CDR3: ASSQRRNYEQY

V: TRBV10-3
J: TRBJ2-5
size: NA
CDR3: AISEAWDRQETQY

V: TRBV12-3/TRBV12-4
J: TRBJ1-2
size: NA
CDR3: AIDRVGSGYGYT

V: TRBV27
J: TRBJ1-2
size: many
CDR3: ASVGRDHGYT

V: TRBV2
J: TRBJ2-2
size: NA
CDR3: ASNPLTGLGGELF

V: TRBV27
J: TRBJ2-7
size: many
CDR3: ASSLQLAGDGEQY

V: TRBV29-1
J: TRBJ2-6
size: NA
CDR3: SVQTGTGANVLT

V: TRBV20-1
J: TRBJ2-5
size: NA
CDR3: SVGRSETQY

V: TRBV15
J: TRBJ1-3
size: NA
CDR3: ATSRDEGAGNTIY

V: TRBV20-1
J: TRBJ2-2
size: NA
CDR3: SASPGAGGGTGELF

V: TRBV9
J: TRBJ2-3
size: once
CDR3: ASSVAGQRSFGTQY

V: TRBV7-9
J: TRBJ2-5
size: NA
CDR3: ASSIVGGYETQY

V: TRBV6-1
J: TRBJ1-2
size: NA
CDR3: ASSADT

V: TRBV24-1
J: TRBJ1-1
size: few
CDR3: ATSAADRVAEAF

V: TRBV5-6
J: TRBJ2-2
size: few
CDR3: ASSLRDHIHTGELF

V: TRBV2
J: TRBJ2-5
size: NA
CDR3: ASSDPLAGLPETQY

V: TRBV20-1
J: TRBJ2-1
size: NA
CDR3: SASSHWGRVYNEQF